This T cell receptor beta chain comes out of a study of T cells in Graves' hyperthyroidism and ophthalmopathy. Turning to the study itself: Peripheral blood sampling occurred at initial diagnosis, before any treatment.

Stability of Graves' hyperthyroidism was defined as absent ophthalmopathy progression within 18 months. This clonotype has just one count. The CDR3 regions of TCR beta were amplified from RNA transcripts. First-round RT-PCR of the TCR CDR3 relied on the HTBI primer set. TCRdb used MiXCR to reprocess the multiplex PCR reads, holding one entry per CDR3 protein. Seen here are around 560,000 distinct CDR3 sequences, 16% observed once, and the top ten hold more than 15%. The CDR3 loop spans 12 amino acids. Germline V gene sequence: CDR1 SGHDT, CDR2 YYEEEE. V shed 6 bases and J shed 6 bases, with 13 bases lying between them.

The TCR originated in a woman between 18 and 29 years old with Graves' hyperthyroidism. The V gene is TRBV5-6, the J gene TRBJ2-7; the D call may be TRBD1 or TRBD2 (5 bases each). The sample consisted of blood. The CDR3 region has the DNA TGTGCCAGCACCAGGGAGTCCCTCGAGCAGTACTTC. This encodes CASTRESLEQYF.